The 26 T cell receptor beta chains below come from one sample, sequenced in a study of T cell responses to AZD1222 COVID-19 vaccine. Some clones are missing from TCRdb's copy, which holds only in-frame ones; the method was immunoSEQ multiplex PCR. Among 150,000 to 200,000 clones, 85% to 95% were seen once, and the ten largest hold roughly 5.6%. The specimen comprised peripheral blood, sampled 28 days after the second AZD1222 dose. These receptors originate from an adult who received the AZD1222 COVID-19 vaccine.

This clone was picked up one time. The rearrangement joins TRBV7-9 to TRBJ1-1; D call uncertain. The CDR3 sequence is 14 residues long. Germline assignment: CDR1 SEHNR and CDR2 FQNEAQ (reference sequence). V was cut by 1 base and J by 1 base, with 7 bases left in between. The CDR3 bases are TGTGCCAGCAGCTTAGTCCAGGAGAACACTGAAGCTTTCTTT. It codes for CASSLVQENTEAFF.

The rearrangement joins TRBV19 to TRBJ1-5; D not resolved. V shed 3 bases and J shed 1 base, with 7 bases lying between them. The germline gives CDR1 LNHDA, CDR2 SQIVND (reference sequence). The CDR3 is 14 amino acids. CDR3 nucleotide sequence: TGTGCCAGTAGTATTTTATCGAGCAATCAGCCCCAGCATTTT. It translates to CASSILSSNQPQHF.

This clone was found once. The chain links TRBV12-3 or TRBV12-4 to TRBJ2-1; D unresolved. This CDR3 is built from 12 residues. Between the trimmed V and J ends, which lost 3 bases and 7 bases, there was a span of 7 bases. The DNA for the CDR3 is TGTGCCAGCAGTTTGGGTAGGAATGAGCAGTTCTTC. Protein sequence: CASSLGRNEQFF.

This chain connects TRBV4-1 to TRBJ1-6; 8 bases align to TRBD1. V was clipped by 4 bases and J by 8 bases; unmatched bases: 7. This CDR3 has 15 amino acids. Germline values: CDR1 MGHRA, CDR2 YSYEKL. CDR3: CASSLTDRADSPLHF. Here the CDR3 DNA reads TGCGCCAGCAGCCTGACGGACAGGGCCGATTCACCCCTCCACTTT.

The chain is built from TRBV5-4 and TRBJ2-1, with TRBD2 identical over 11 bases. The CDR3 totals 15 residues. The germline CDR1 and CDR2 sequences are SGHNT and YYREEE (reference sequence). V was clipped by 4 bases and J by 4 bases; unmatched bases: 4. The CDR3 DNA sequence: TGTGCCAGCAGCCCCCTAGCGGGAGGATACAATGAGCAGTTCTTC. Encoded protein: CASSPLAGGYNEQFF. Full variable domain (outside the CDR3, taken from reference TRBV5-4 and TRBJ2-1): ETGVTQSPTHLIKTRGQQVTLRCSSQSGHNTVSWYQQALGQGPQFIFQYYREEENGRGNFPPRFSGLQFPNYSSELNVNALELDDSALYLCASSPLAGGYNEQFFGPGTRLTVL.

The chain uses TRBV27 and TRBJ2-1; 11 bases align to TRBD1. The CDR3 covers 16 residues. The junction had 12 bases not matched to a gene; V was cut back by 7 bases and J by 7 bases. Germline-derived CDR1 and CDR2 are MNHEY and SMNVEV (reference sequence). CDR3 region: CASTEVWDRGMNEQFF. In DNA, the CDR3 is TGTGCCAGCACCGAGGTTTGGGACAGGGGGATGAATGAGCAGTTCTTC.

CDR3 sequence reads: CASRNRLNQPQHF. The CDR3 DNA sequence: TGTGCCAGTAGGAACAGGCTCAATCAGCCCCAGCATTTT. The chain joins TRBV19 to TRBJ1-5; D is perhaps TRBD1 (5 bases). Germline V gene lookup returns CDR1 LNHDA and CDR2 SQIVND (reference sequence). This CDR3 region has 13 residues. Deletions cut 6 bases from V and 3 bases from J, with 9 bases between.

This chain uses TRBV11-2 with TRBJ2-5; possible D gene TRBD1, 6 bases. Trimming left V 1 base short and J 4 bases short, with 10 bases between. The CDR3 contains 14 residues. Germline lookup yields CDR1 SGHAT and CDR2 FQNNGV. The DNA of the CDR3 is TGTGCCAGCAGCTTAGTACAGGGCGGAGAGACCCAGTACTTC. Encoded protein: CASSLVQGGETQYF.

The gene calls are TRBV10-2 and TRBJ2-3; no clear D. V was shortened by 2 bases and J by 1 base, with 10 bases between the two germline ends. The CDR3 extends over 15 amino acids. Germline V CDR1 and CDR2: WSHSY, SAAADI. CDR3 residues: CASSEKLGGTDTQYF. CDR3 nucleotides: TGCGCCAGCAGTGAGAAGCTAGGCGGCACAGATACGCAGTATTTT.

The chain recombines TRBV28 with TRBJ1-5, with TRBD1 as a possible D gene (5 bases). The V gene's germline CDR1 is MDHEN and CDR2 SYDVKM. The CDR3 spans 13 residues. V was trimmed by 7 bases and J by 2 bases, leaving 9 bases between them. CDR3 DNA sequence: TGTGCCAGCACCCGGGGCGGCAATCAGCCCCAGCATTTT. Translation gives CASTRGGNQPQHF.

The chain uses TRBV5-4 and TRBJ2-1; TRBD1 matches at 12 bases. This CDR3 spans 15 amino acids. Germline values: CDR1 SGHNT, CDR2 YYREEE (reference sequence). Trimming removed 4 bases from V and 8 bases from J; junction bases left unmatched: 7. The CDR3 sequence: CASSPRDRGLDEQFF. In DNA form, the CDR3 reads TGTGCCAGCAGCCCCCGGGACAGGGGGCTCGATGAGCAGTTCTTC.

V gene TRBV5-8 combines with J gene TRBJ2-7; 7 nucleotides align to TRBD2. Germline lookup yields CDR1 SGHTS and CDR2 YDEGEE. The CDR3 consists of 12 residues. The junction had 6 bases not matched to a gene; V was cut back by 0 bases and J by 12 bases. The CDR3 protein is CASSLGGLNTYF. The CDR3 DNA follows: TGTGCCAGCAGCTTGGGGGGACTAAACACGTACTTC.

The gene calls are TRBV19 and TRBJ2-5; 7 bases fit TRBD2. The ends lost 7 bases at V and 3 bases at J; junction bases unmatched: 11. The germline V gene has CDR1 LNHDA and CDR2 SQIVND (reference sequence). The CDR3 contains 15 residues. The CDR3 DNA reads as TGTGCCAGTATGGAGGGAGGGACGGGTAAAGAGACCCAGTACTTC. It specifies CASMEGGTGKETQYF.

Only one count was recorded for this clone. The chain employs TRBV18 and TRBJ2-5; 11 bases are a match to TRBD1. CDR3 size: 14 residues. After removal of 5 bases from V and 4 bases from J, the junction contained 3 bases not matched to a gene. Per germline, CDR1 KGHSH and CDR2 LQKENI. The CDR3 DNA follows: TGTGCCAGCTCATCTGGACAGGGGGCAGAGACCCAGTACTTC. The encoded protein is CASSSGQGAETQYF.

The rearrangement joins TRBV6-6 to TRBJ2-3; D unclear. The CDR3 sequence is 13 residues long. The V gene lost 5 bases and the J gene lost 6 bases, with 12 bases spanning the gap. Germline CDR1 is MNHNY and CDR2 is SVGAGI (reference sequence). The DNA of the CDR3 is TGTGCCAGCAGTCTCCGGGTATTGGATACGCAGTATTTT. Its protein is CASSLRVLDTQYF.

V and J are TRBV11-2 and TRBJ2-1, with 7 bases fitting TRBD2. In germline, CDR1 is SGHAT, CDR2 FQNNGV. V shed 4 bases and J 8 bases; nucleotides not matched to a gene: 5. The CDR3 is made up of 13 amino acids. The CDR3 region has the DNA TGTGCCAGCAGCTACCGGACTAGTGATGAGCAGTTCTTC. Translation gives CASSYRTSDEQFF.

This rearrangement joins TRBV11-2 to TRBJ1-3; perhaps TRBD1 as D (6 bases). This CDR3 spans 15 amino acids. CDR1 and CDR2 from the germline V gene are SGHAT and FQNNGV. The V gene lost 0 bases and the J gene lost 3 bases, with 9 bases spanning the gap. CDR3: CASSLDYRVGNTIYF. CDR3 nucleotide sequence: TGTGCCAGCAGCTTAGATTACAGGGTTGGAAACACCATATATTTT.

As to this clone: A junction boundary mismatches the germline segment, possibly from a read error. The CDR3 reads CSVEVLLYNEQFF. The CDR3 DNA sequence: TGCAGCGTGGAAGTGCTTCTCTACAATGAGCAGTTCTTC. The V gene is TRBV29-1, the J gene TRBJ2-1; D is unclear. Germline V lookup: CDR1 SQVTM, CDR2 ANQGSEA. The CDR3 contains 13 residues.

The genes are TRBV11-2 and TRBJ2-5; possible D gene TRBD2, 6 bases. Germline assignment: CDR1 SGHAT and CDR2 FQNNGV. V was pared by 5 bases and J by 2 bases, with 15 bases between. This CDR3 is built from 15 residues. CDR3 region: CASSQTRGGQETQYF. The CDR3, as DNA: TGTGCCAGCAGCCAAACGAGGGGAGGTCAAGAGACCCAGTACTTC.

CDR3 region: CAISPEPTGHHEQYF. CDR3 nucleotide sequence: TGTGCCATCAGCCCGGAACCGACAGGGCACCACGAGCAGTACTTC. The gene calls are TRBV10-3 and TRBJ2-7; 7 bases line up with TRBD1. Germline V gene lookup returns CDR1 ENHRY and CDR2 SYGVKD. The J segment lost 5 bases and the V segment lost 6 bases, leaving 13 bases of the junction unmatched. The CDR3 extends over 15 amino acids.

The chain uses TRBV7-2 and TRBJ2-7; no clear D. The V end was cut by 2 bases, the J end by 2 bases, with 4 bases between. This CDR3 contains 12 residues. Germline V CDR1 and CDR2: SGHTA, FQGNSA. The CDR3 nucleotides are TGTGCCAGCAGCTTATCCGCCTACGAGCAGTACTTC. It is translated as CASSLSAYEQYF.

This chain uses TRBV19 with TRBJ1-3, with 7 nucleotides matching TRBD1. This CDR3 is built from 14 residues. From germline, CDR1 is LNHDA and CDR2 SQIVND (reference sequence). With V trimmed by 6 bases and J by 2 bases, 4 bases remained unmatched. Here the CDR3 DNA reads TGTGCCAGTAGAACAGGGGAGACTGGAAACACCATATATTTT. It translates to CASRTGETGNTIYF.

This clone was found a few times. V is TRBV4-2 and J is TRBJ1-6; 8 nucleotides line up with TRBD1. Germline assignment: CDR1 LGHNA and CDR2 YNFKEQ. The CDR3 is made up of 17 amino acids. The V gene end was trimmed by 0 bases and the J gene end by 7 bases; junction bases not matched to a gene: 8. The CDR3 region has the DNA TGTGCCAGCAGCCAAGATTCCCGGACAGGGAGCAATTCACCCCTCCACTTT. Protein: CASSQDSRTGSNSPLHF.

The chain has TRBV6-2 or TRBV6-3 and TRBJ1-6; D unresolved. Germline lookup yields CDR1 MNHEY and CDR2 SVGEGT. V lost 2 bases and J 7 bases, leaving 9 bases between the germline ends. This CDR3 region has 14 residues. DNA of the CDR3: TGTGCCAGCAGTTACAACAGATCAAATTCACCCCTCCACTTT. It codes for CASSYNRSNSPLHF.

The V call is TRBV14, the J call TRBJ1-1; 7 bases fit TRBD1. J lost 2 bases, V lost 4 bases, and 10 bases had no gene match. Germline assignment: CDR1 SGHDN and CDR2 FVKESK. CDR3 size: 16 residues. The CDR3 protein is CASSRRIQGVNTEAFF. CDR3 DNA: TGTGCCAGCAGCCGTCGAATCCAGGGGGTAAACACTGAAGCTTTCTTT.

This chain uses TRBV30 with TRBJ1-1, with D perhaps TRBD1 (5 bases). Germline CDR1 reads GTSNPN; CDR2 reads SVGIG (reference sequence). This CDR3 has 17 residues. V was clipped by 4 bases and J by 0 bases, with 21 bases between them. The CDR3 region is CAWIRLGGERVNTEAFF. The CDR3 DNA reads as TGTGCCTGGATCCGTCTGGGGGGGGAGAGGGTGAACACTGAAGCTTTCTTT.